The 20 T cell receptor beta chains presented below share a single source sample, sequenced in a study of T cells in Graves' hyperthyroidism and ophthalmopathy. TCR beta CDR3 regions were amplified from RNA. Carried out on the TCR CDR3, a first-round RT-PCR used the HTBI primer set. MiXCR was run by TCRdb on the multiplex PCR reads, yielding one entry per CDR3 protein. The data show 750,000 to 950,000 distinct CDR3 sequences, with around 38% seen just once and about 8.9% held by the top ten. Material: blood. These receptors all come from a man aged 18 to 29 with Graves' hyperthyroidism.

The J gene is TRBJ2-2, the V gene TRBV5-1; D call uncertain. V lost 3 bases, J lost 5 bases, and 11 bases lay in between. The germline V gene has CDR1 SGHRS and CDR2 YFSETQ. This CDR3 contains 14 residues. The CDR3 sequence: CASSSVMETGELFF. As DNA, the CDR3 is TGCGCCAGCAGCTCAGTTATGGAGACCGGGGAGCTGTTTTTT.

This clonotype was seen ten or more times. The chain recombines TRBV15 with TRBJ1-3, with 7 positions matching TRBD1. The CDR3 has 15 residues. Germline-derived CDR1 and CDR2 are LNHNV and YYDKDF (reference sequence). Losses at the gene ends were 0 bases for V and 2 bases for J; bases not matched to a gene: 1. CDR3 DNA sequence: TGTGCCACCAGCAGAGATACAGGGGCTGGAAACACCATATATTTT. This gives the protein CATSRDTGAGNTIYF.

This clonotype came up many times. This chain joins TRBV2 and TRBJ2-5; 9 bases fit TRBD1. Trimming at V came to 4 bases and at J to 4 bases, leaving 1 base not matched to a gene. The CDR3 has 13 amino acids. Germline lookup yields CDR1 SNHLY and CDR2 FYNNEI. DNA of the CDR3: TGTGCCAGCAGTGGGACAGGGGTAGAGACCCAGTACTTC. Translation: CASSGTGVETQYF.

This clonotype has ten or more counts. V gene TRBV19 combines with J gene TRBJ1-1; 8 nucleotides align to TRBD1. Germline V gene lookup returns CDR1 LNHDA and CDR2 SQIVND (reference sequence). The J segment lost 0 bases and the V segment lost 3 bases, leaving 6 bases of the junction unmatched. This CDR3 has 16 residues. CDR3 in amino acids: CASSMGRGLMNTEAFF. CDR3 in DNA: TGTGCCAGTAGTATGGGCAGGGGGCTTATGAACACTGAAGCTTTCTTT.

The rearrangement links TRBV9 to TRBJ1-1; maybe TRBD1 (5 bases). The CDR3 has 14 amino acids. V lost 5 bases and J lost 2, with 13 bases in between. Germline-derived CDR1 and CDR2 are SGDLS and YYNGEE. For the CDR3, the DNA is TGTGCCAGCAGTTTTGGGGCTTTAAACACTGAAGCTTTCTTT. This sequence encodes CASSFGALNTEAFF.

This CDR3 is CASSLGPGRNEKLFF. CDR3 DNA sequence: TGTGCCAGCAGCCTGGGGCCAGGAAGGAATGAAAAACTGTTTTTT. The V and J genes are TRBV5-4 and TRBJ1-4, with D possibly TRBD1 on 5 matching bases. Trimming pared 4 bases from V and 5 bases from J, leaving 15 bases between. Germline-derived CDR1 and CDR2 are SGHNT and YYREEE (reference sequence). This CDR3 is built from 15 residues.

The rearrangement links TRBV12-3 or TRBV12-4 to TRBJ2-2; D gene ambiguous. Trimming stripped 3 bases from V and 5 bases from J, with 13 bases between. The length of the CDR3 is 15 residues. Here the CDR3 reads CASSLEPYETGELFF. The CDR3 DNA reads as TGTGCCAGCAGTTTGGAGCCCTATGAGACCGGGGAGCTGTTTTTT.

The chain is built from TRBV7-2 and TRBJ2-7; 7 nucleotides agree with TRBD2. CDR1 is SGHTA and CDR2 is FQGNSA in the germline V gene. The CDR3 has 17 amino acids. With V trimmed by 6 bases and J by 2 bases, 16 bases remained unmatched. This chain's CDR3 is CASSSVGGSGPPYEQYF. CDR3 bases: TGTGCCAGCAGTTCTGTGGGAGGTAGCGGGCCCCCCTACGAGCAGTACTTC.

The V and J genes are TRBV9 and TRBJ2-7, with 7 bases aligning to TRBD2. Losses at the gene ends were 3 bases for V and 5 bases for J; bases not matched to a gene: 8. This CDR3 is 14 amino acids long. CDR1 and CDR2 from the germline V gene are SGDLS and YYNGEE. The CDR3 nucleotides read TGTGCCAGCAGCGGGCCGGGAGGTATCCACGAGCAGTACTTC. This sequence encodes CASSGPGGIHEQYF.

This rearrangement joins TRBV12-3 or TRBV12-4 to TRBJ1-5, with D perhaps TRBD1 (6 bases). The ends were cut back, 2 bases at V and 8 bases at J, with 13 bases in the middle. CDR3 size: 14 residues. CDR3 bases: TGTGCCAGCAGTTTACATCGGTGGACAGAGCCCCAGCATTTT. Amino acid sequence: CASSLHRWTEPQHF.

Points on this clonotype: The conserved closing phenylalanine or tryptophan is absent in this CDR3, likely reflecting a read error. The limits of the CDR3 on the DNA are not certain, so only TCRdb's listed CDR3 is given. The rearrangement links TRBV10-2 to TRBJ1-4. The CDR3 contains 8 residues when both ends are counted. CDR1 and CDR2 from the germline V gene are WSHSY and SAAADI. CDR3 protein: CASSERDG.

This clonotype was seen many times. This chain joins TRBV25-1 and TRBJ1-1; D not certain. From germline, CDR1 is MGHDK and CDR2 SYGVNS. Trimming took off 4 bases at V and 6 bases at J, with 12 bases between the two ends. The CDR3 consists of 13 residues. DNA for the CDR3: TGTGCCAGCAGTGCCACGGTCGTCCCTGAAGCTTTCTTT. Translation: CASSATVVPEAFF.

This clonotype was seen more than once but under ten times. The V and J genes are TRBV5-5 and TRBJ1-3; D is undetermined. There are 15 residues in the CDR3. Per the germline V gene, CDR1 is SGHKS and CDR2 is YYEKEE (reference sequence). Trimming removed 3 bases from V and 0 bases from J, with 10 bases in between. This chain's CDR3 is CASSSTATSGNTIYF. The CDR3 bases are TGTGCCAGCAGCTCCACAGCTACCTCTGGAAACACCATATATTTT. The whole variable domain, filled in from reference TRBV5-5 and TRBJ1-3, reads DAGVTQSPTHLIKTRGQQVTLRCSPISGHKSVSWYQQVLGQGPQFIFQYYEKEERGRGNFPDRFSARQFPNYSSELNVNALLLGDSALYLCASSSTATSGNTIYFGEGSWLTVV.

This clonotype was seen a single time. The chain recombines TRBV7-8 with TRBJ1-1, with D possibly TRBD1 on 6 matching bases. The CDR3 spans 15 residues. Deletions cut 5 bases from V and 0 bases from J, with 13 bases between. Germline CDR1 reads SGHVS; CDR2 reads FQNEAQ. CDR3 residues: CASSNRVVLNTEAFF. For the CDR3, the DNA is TGTGCCAGCAGCAACAGGGTGGTCCTGAACACTGAAGCTTTCTTT.

This clonotype turned up a few times. V is TRBV5-4 and J is TRBJ1-2; tentative D call: TRBD1 (5 bases). The V end lost 3 bases, the J end lost 4 bases, and 13 bases lay between the germline ends. Germline values: CDR1 SGHNT, CDR2 YYREEE (reference sequence). This CDR3 is built from 14 residues. CDR3 DNA sequence: TGTGCCAGCAGCTGGGGCGCCGGTCTCTATGGCTACACCTTC. Its translation is CASSWGAGLYGYTF. The variable domain in full, completed from reference TRBV5-4 and TRBJ1-2, reads ETGVTQSPTHLIKTRGQQVTLRCSSQSGHNTVSWYQQALGQGPQFIFQYYREEENGRGNFPPRFSGLQFPNYSSELNVNALELDDSALYLCASSWGAGLYGYTFGSGTRLTVV.

This clonotype was counted many times. This chain connects TRBV2 to TRBJ2-7; D could derive from TRBD1 or TRBD2 (5 bases each). The germline CDR1 and CDR2 sequences are SNHLY and FYNNEI. This CDR3 contains 14 residues. Deletions cut 4 bases from V and 2 bases from J, with 12 bases between. The CDR3 loop reads CASSARDVPYEQYF. CDR3 DNA: TGTGCCAGCAGTGCCCGGGACGTCCCCTACGAGCAGTACTTC.

This clonotype appeared a few times. This chain connects TRBV19 to TRBJ1-1; no clear D gene. V gave up 4 bases and J gave up 3 bases, with 6 bases separating them. The CDR3 runs to 12 residues. CDR1 LNHDA and CDR2 SQIVND come from the germline V gene (reference sequence). The CDR3 bases are TGTGCCAGTAGTAGTTATGACACTGAAGCTTTCTTT. Translation: CASSSYDTEAFF.

This clonotype was picked up a small number of times. The chain is built from TRBV6-5 and TRBJ2-7; D could derive from TRBD1 or TRBD2 (5 bases each). Trimming took 2 bases from V and 3 from J, leaving 11 bases between them. This CDR3 has 14 amino acids. The germline V gene encodes CDR1 MNHEY and CDR2 SVGAGI. This chain's CDR3 is CASSYRDVFYEQYF. CDR3 DNA sequence: TGTGCCAGCAGTTACAGGGACGTGTTCTACGAGCAGTACTTC.

This clonotype has only a few counts. CDR3 nucleotides: TGTGCCAGCCAAGAAGGGCCGAGTGAAGCTTTCTTT. Protein product: CASQEGPSEAFF. This chain joins TRBV6-6 and TRBJ1-1; no clear D gene. CDR1 is MNHNY and CDR2 is SVGAGI in the germline V gene (reference sequence). The germline V and J ends were trimmed by 8 bases and 7 bases, with 14 bases remaining between them. The CDR3 has 12 amino acids.

A few counts support this clonotype. The chain recombines TRBV6-1 with TRBJ1-1; D remains unclear. The V end was cut by 0 bases, the J end by 0 bases, with 11 bases between. This CDR3 contains 16 residues. CDR1 is MNHNS, CDR2 SASEGT, per germline. The CDR3 here is CASSEAGRTLNTEAFF. DNA for the CDR3: TGTGCCAGCAGTGAAGCGGGGAGGACCTTGAACACTGAAGCTTTCTTT.